A selection of T cell receptor beta chains follows, all from one sample in a study of glioma-infiltrating T cells after dendritic cell vaccination. Libraries were prepared by immunoSEQ multiplex PCR; TCRdb keeps only in-frame clonotypes and omits some of them. The sample consists of about 110,000 clones, around 91% of them appearing once. This specimen was blood, taken after dendritic cell vaccination. These receptors all come from a human donor with glioblastoma. The CDR3 runs from the conserved cysteine through the conserved F or W. The D gene is left open where the match is weak. Clone size appears in some rows only: once, few, many, or a class for an expanded clone.

TGTGCTAGTGGTTTGGTAGTATCAGGGGCGGTCACTGAAGCTTTCTTT CASGLVVSGAVTEAFF TRBJ1-1 TRBV12-5 . .
TGCGCCAGCACCGAGGGTGCGCGGATAGGTACAGATACGCAGTATTTT CASTEGARIGTDTQYF TRBJ2-3 TRBV5-1 . .
TGTGCCAGCAGTTCCGGGACAGAGTACAATCAGCCCCAGCATTTT CASSSGTEYNQPQHF TRBJ1-5 TRBV6-6 . TRBD1
TGTGCCAGCAGCTTATCCGACAGGGTAGGTCCCTACGAGCAGTACTTC CASSLSDRVGPYEQYF TRBJ2-7 TRBV7-9 . TRBD1
TGCAGCGTGGGACAGGGAAACACCGGGGAGCTGTTTTTT CSVGQGNTGELFF TRBJ2-2 TRBV29-1 . TRBD1
TGTGCCAGCTCACCCCGCAATGGGGAGACGGCCGGCTACACCTTC CASSPRNGETAGYTF TRBJ1-2 TRBV18 . .
TGTGCCAGCAGCTCAACACGAGGCGGCCAAGAGACCCAGTACTTC CASSSTRGGQETQYF TRBJ2-5 TRBV5-4 . .
TGTGCCAGCAGCCCAGTCGCGGGTCCAAGAAACACCATATATTTT CASSPVAGPRNTIYF TRBJ1-3 TRBV6-1 few .
TGTGCCAGCAGTAGGGAGAGGGCTGACACTGAAGCTTTCTTT CASSRERADTEAFF TRBJ1-1 TRBV6-5 . .
TGTGCCAGCAGCACATACAGGGGGCCCGGTGAAAAACTGTTTTTT CASSTYRGPGEKLFF TRBJ1-4 TRBV5-6 . TRBD1
TGTGCCACCTCGCCCGCCCTAGGGACTTCCACAGATACGCAGTATTTT CATSPALGTSTDTQYF TRBJ2-3 TRBV19 . .
TGTGCCAGCAGCTACGGGGGCAATCAGCCCCAGCATTTT CASSYGGNQPQHF TRBJ1-5 TRBV5-4 . .
TGCGCCAGCACCTCCGGGGTTAGCGCAGATACGCAGTATTTT CASTSGVSADTQYF TRBJ2-3 TRBV5-1 . .
TGCGCCAGCAGCTCAGGGGGCGGGGAGACCCAGTACTTC CASSSGGGETQYF TRBJ2-5 TRBV5-1 few TRBD1
TGTGCCTGGAGTAGCGGGGGGGCGCGGGAGACCCAGTACTTC CAWSSGGARETQYF TRBJ2-5 TRBV30 . TRBD2
TGTGCCAGCAGCCTGACTGGCGGCAATCAGCCCCAGCATTTT CASSLTGGNQPQHF TRBJ1-5 TRBV14 . .
TGTGCCAGCAGTTTACAGGGGGGTTCCTATGGCTACACCTTC CASSLQGGSYGYTF TRBJ1-2 TRBV6-4 . TRBD1
TGTGCCAGCAGCTTAGCACCAGGAGGGGCCTATGGCTACACCTTC CASSLAPGGAYGYTF TRBJ1-2 TRBV7-8 . .
TGTGCCAGCTCACTAGACTCTGGAAACACCATATATTTT CASSLDSGNTIYF TRBJ1-3 TRBV18 . .
TGTGCCAGTAGCCGGACAAGAAATGAAAAACTGTTTTTT CASSRTRNEKLFF TRBJ1-4 TRBV19 . .
TGCGCCAGCAGCCTCGGGACTAGCGGGGGATCCTACAATGAGCAGTTCTTC CASSLGTSGGSYNEQFF TRBJ2-1 TRBV5-1 . TRBD2
TGCGCCAGCAGCGACCTCCTGGCGGGGGTGGGCACCGGGGAGCTGTTTTTT CASSDLLAGVGTGELFF TRBJ2-2 TRBV5-1 . TRBD2
TGCGCCAGCAGCTTGGCCGAAGTTAGCGGGAGTGCAGAGACCCAGTACTTC CASSLAEVSGSAETQYF TRBJ2-5 TRBV5-1 few TRBD2
TGTGCCAGCAGCCAAGAGCCACTTATGCAAGAAGCTTTCTTT CASSQEPLMQEAFF TRBJ1-1 TRBV4-2 . .
TGTGCCAGCAGCACAGGGACAAGCCAAGAGACCCAGTACTTC CASSTGTSQETQYF TRBJ2-5 TRBV9 . .
TGTGCCAGCAGCGTAGTAAGCGAGCAGTACTTC CASSVVSEQYF TRBJ2-7 TRBV9 . .
TGCGCCAGCAGAACCCAGGACAGCTCGCCCGGCTACACCTTC CASRTQDSSPGYTF TRBJ1-2 TRBV5-1 . .
TGTGCCAGCAGTTACACGGGACAGACAAACACCGGGGAGCTGTTTTTT CASSYTGQTNTGELFF TRBJ2-2 TRBV6-6 . TRBD1
TGTGCCAGCAGCTTGGACGGGTACGAGCAGTACTTC CASSLDGYEQYF TRBJ2-7 TRBV5-4 . .
TGTGCCAGCTCACCTACACAGGGCTACGAGCAGTACTTC CASSPTQGYEQYF TRBJ2-7 TRBV18 . .
TGCGCCAGCAGCTTTCCAGGGGAATATGGCTACACCTTC CASSFPGEYGYTF TRBJ1-2 TRBV5-1 . .
TGTGCCAGCAGTTCCGGACACGGTTCTAACTATGGCTACACCTTC CASSSGHGSNYGYTF TRBJ1-2 TRBV2 once .
TGTGCCAGCAGCTTAGCAGGGTTGGTTGAAGCTTTCTTT CASSLAGLVEAFF TRBJ1-1 TRBV11-3 . .
TGTGCCAGCAGTCCGATGAGAGATCAGCCCCAGCATTTT CASSPMRDQPQHF TRBJ1-5 TRBV27 . .
TGTGCCAGCAGCCCCCAGCGGGGGCGTTTCACAGATACGCAGTATTTT CASSPQRGRFTDTQYF TRBJ2-3 TRBV27 . TRBD2
TGTGCCAGCAGCGTAGAGGGAGTAGACTATGGCTACACCTTC CASSVEGVDYGYTF TRBJ1-2 TRBV9 once .
TGTGCCACCAGCAGACCTGTTCTTCACACCGGGGAGCTGTTTTTT CATSRPVLHTGELFF TRBJ2-2 TRBV15 . .
TGCGCCAGCCAACTAGCGGGGGAATCAGATACGCAGTATTTT CASQLAGESDTQYF TRBJ2-3 TRBV5-1 . TRBD2
TGCGCCAGCAGTGAGGCCATCCGGACAGGCGGCACCGGGGAGCTGTTTTTT CASSEAIRTGGTGELFF TRBJ2-2 TRBV10-2 . TRBD1
TGTGCCAGCAGCATCCTGGTGAGCTCCTACAATGAGCAGTTCTTC CASSILVSSYNEQFF TRBJ2-1 TRBV11-3 . .
TGTGCCTGGAGTTCCCTCGGGGGCTACACCTTC CAWSSLGGYTF TRBJ1-2 TRBV30 few .
TGTGCCAGCAGTAACAGGGCCCAAGAGACCCAGTACTTC CASSNRAQETQYF TRBJ2-5 TRBV6-5 . .
TGTGCCAGCAGCCAAGATGCCGGGGTGAGGTCCACTGAAGCTTTCTTT CASSQDAGVRSTEAFF TRBJ1-1 TRBV14 . .
TGTGCCAGCAGCGCCCTGGGGGCCGGGTCCGGGGAGCTGTTTTTT CASSALGAGSGELFF TRBJ2-2 TRBV11-3 . .
TGTGCCAGCAGCCGCCAAGAGACCCAGTACTTC CASSRQETQYF TRBJ2-5 TRBV5-6 . .
TGTGCCATCAGCGCGACAGATAACTATGGCTACACCTTC CAISATDNYGYTF TRBJ1-2 TRBV10-3 . .
TGTGCCAGCAGCTTCCAGGGGGCGCGGACTGAAGCTTTCTTT CASSFQGARTEAFF TRBJ1-1 TRBV7-2 few TRBD1
TGCGCCAGGGGGTCGCAGGGGGGTAATTCACCCCTCCACTTT CARGSQGGNSPLHF TRBJ1-6 TRBV5-1 . TRBD1
TGTGCCAGCAGCGTAGGGCTAGCGAGCACCTACGAGCAGTACTTC CASSVGLASTYEQYF TRBJ2-7 TRBV9 . .
TGCGCCAGCAGCCCCGGGAGGGAATATGGCTACACCTTC CASSPGREYGYTF TRBJ1-2 TRBV5-1 . .
TGTGCCAGCAGTAGTACCGGGCCAGGGGTCGGTAATTCACCCCTCCACTTT CASSSTGPGVGNSPLHF TRBJ1-6 TRBV27 many .
TGTGCCAGCAGTGAACGACAGTTCTCTGGAAACACCATATATTTT CASSERQFSGNTIYF TRBJ1-3 TRBV2 . .
TGTGCCAGCAGCTCCGGGACTAGCGGGACCTACGAGCAGTACTTC CASSSGTSGTYEQYF TRBJ2-7 TRBV25-1 . TRBD2
TGTGCCAGCAGCTTTAAGGGGTCGAACACTGAAGCTTTCTTT CASSFKGSNTEAFF TRBJ1-1 TRBV6-4 . .
TGCACCAGCCGTTTGGAGAGTAGCTCCTACAATGAGCAGTTCTTC CTSRLESSSYNEQFF TRBJ2-1 TRBV1 . .